The sequence of this T cell receptor (beta chain) was determined in a study of cytotoxic CD8 clonotypes in ibrutinib-treated CLL. Background on the study: Responses: some 25 partial, 2 complete; after median approximately 68 months, around 14 stayed remitted, about twelve progressed.

Germline lookup yields CDR1 LNHDA and CDR2 SQIVND (reference sequence). V gave up 4 bases and J gave up 5 bases, with 18 bases separating them. This CDR3 is 16 amino acids long. Sequenced by immunoSEQ multiplex PCR; TCRdb stores in-frame clones only, minus some. The sample holds about 6,000 clones, about 70% seen once. Concerning this clone itself: The antigen is undetermined.

The study, taken as a whole, reports: Age-matched healthy donor levels were exceeded by baseline clonality, which tracked circulating CD8+ T-cell counts.

Specimen: PBMCs, collected before ibrutinib treatment. The chain couples TRBV19 to TRBJ1-5; perhaps TRBD1 as D (6 bases). This TCR derives from a human donor with chronic lymphocytic leukemia. The CDR3 nucleotides are TGTGCCAGTAGTACCCCACTAGACAGGCTTCATCAGCCCCAGCATTTT. Translated, it gives CASSTPLDRLHQPQHF.